This T cell receptor (beta chain) is from a study of T cells in Graves' hyperthyroidism and ophthalmopathy. Study-wide results and caveats: In the blood, most expanded thyroid clonotypes above 0.001 appeared as well. The model's output predicted ophthalmopathy at a median of 6.5 months prior to onset.

For ophthalmopathy patients, the Clinical Activity Score was at least 3 and the NOSPECS grade at least 4; duration was under 3 months. PBMCs were obtained from 7.5 to 10 ml fresh peripheral blood. RNA transcripts were the template for amplifying TCR beta CDR3 regions. First-round RT-PCR with HTBI primers amplified the TCR CDR3 region. In TCRdb, the multiplex PCR reads were re-called with MiXCR into one record per CDR3 protein. The top ten hold around 62% of the sample, which has around 300,000 distinct CDR3 sequences, 20% to 25% seen once. V gave up 2 bases and J gave up 0 bases, with 8 bases separating them. Germline V lookup: CDR1 SGHAT, CDR2 FQNNGV. CDR3 size: 16 residues. Ten or more counts support this clonotype. The antigen is unknown.

Sample: blood. The TCR sequence derives from a man aged 25-45 years with Graves' ophthalmopathy. This chain joins TRBV11-2 and TRBJ2-6; D call uncertain. CDR3 residues: CASSLYLISGANVLTF. The CDR3 DNA reads as TGTGCCAGCAGCTTATATCTGATCTCTGGGGCCAACGTCCTGACTTTC.